This T cell receptor beta chain was captured by sequencing in a study of blood T cell repertoires in COVID-19. Background on the study: Sites in the United States, Italy and Spain provided acute and convalescent COVID-19 samples.

Methods used by the authors: Amplification of reference gene primers provided the estimated nucleated cell counts. Profiled with immunoSEQ multiplex PCR; TCRdb holds only in-frame clones, not every one. Clone size and V and J calls were adopted from that table, with D and trimming inferred from the DNA. The data hold about 200,000 clones, with 75% to 85% observed a single time. Seattle's enrolled individuals joined amid active infection and were then monitored longitudinally. This CDR3 is built from 15 residues. V dropped 7 bases and J dropped 0 bases, with 11 bases sitting between them. The V gene's germline CDR1 is SGHRS and CDR2 YFSETQ.

The TCR was taken from a woman in her sixties or seventies with COVID-19, enrolled during active disease. Sample: peripheral blood. J is TRBJ2-6 and V is TRBV5-1, with a possible D match to TRBD1 (7 bases). The CDR3 is CASQGGASGANVLTF. CDR3 nucleotide sequence: TGCGCCAGCCAGGGGGGCGCCTCTGGGGCCAACGTCCTGACTTTC.